This T cell receptor beta chain was retrieved from a study of spatial heterogeneity in lung cancer. Study in general: Alpha-chain sequences were consistently detected in smaller numbers than beta-chain sequences. Raw reads contained each unique TCR and UMI combination more than ten times on average.

By sample share, this clonotype is medium-sized. The target antigen is unknown. The CDR3 sequence is 13 residues long. The V segment lost 1 base and the J segment 2 bases; nucleotides outside the gene matches: 0. The germline V gene has CDR1 DFQATT and CDR2 SNEGSKA (reference sequence). The time point: sample taken at primary tumor resection. Samples were obtained from around 73 donors, all untreated early-stage non-small cell lung cancer patients. Material for sequencing was whole RNA from tumor, nontumor lung or frozen PBMC, left unsorted. Regarding the study as a whole: One measure, the expanded intratumoral alpha and beta TCR count, tracked tumor mutation counts.

TCRdb ran MiXCR on the 5' RACE reads and lists one entry per CDR3 protein. The profile shows a few thousand distinct CDR3 sequences, 6.3% of them singletons. Material: lung tumor tissue, obtained at surgery. The chain employs TRBV20-1 and TRBJ2-5; 8 positions match TRBD1. This clonotype was obtained from a male donor with early-stage non-small cell lung cancer. The CDR3 here is CSARGQGQETQYF. The DNA for the CDR3 is TGCAGTGCTAGAGGACAGGGGCAAGAGACCCAGTACTTC.